The clone carrying this TCR beta chain appeared a few times. What it binds is unknown. V was shortened by 4 bases and J by 4 bases, with 14 bases between the two germline ends. Germline loops: CDR1 MGHDK, CDR2 SYGVNS. This CDR3 is built from 15 residues. This specimen comes from a study of identical twins. Regarding the study as a whole: Insertion counts were lower in abundant cord blood beta clonotypes, a trend that memory repertoires did not show. Recombination models fit unrelated individuals' TCR alpha sharing but underestimated twins'.

TCRdb reprocessed the 5' RACE reads with MiXCR, giving one entry per CDR3 protein. The data hold roughly 1.6 million distinct CDR3 sequences, with roughly a third observed a single time. The chain carries TRBV25-1 and TRBJ2-1; weak D call: TRBD1 (5 bases). The source of this sequence is a newborn girl in good health. The sequenced sample consisted of cord blood. In DNA, the CDR3 is TGTGCCAGCAGTGCCCAGGGTAGAGCGTACAATGAGCAGTTCTTC. Its translation: CASSAQGRAYNEQFF.